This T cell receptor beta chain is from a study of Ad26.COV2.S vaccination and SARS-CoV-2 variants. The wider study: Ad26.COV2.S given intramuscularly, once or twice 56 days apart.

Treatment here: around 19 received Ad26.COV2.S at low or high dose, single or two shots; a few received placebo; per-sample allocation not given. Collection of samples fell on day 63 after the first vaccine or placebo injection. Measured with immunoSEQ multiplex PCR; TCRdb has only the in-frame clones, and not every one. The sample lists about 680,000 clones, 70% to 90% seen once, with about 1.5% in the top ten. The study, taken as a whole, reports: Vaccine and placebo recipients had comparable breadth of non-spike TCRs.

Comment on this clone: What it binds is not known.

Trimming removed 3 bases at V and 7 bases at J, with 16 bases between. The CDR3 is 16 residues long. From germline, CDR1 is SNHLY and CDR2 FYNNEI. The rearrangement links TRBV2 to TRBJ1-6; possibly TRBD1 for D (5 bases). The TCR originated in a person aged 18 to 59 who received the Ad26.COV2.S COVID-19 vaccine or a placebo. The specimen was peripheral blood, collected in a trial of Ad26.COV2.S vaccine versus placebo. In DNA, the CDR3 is TGTGCCAGCAGTGATCGGGGCCCACTTCAAAATTCACCCCTCCACTTT. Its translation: CASSDRGPLQNSPLHF.